The source of this T cell receptor (beta chain) is a study of blood T cell repertoires in COVID-19 (dated by TCRdb to the early 2020s). Notes on the research overall: Collaborator samples came from the United States, Italy and Spain and covered acute and convalescent phases of COVID-19. The material from the prospective study consisted of cDNA or gDNA derived from T cells, B-cell-depleted T cells, or PBMCs. The dataset comprised deeply sampled blood TCRbeta repertoires from subjects exposed to, actively infected with, or recovered from COVID-19. The repertoires were released in a freely available public database meant as a resource for research on the immune response to SARS-CoV-2. The samples were drawn from the first 160 participants of the ongoing ImmuneRACE study and from about 1,200 subjects provided by 6 global collaborators. Sample metadata almost always included a de-identified subject ID, COVID-19 status, age in years and sex. Where available, HLA class I and class II types were obtained from metadata supplied by the sample provider rather than from assay-based typing.

The immunoSEQ Assay, a bias-controlled multiplex PCR, was used to amplify TCRbeta CDR3 regions from genomic DNA. As for the original processing: Within the assay, amplification of reference gene primers was used to estimate how many nucleated cells each sample contained. Sequence reads were collapsed and filtered to measure the absolute abundance of every unique TCRbeta CDR3 rearrangement. Productive Simpson clonality was computed per sample as the square root of Simpson's diversity index over productive rearrangements. TCRdb retrieved this table from immuneACCESS and kept in-frame rearrangements only. Not all clones are present; in checked studies, unresolved V genes account for under half, and no reason is known for the remainder. The V and J calls and clone size are taken from that table; D and trimming were inferred from the DNA. The sample has 180,000 or so clones on record, around 80% of them singletons. Of the sample, approximately 4% falls within the top ten clones.

Participants in the prospective study were aged about 18 to 95 years, lived in more than 20 United States geographic areas, and enrolled through a virtual design. To assign participants to cohorts, the prospective study relied on clinical history that participants themselves reported in a screening survey and a study questionnaire. Mobile phlebotomists in the prospective study collected whole blood, serum and a nasopharyngeal or oropharyngeal swab from every participant. Over an approximately 2-month period, participants in the prospective study had the option of providing additional blood draws and questionnaires. Blood samples from the prospective study were shipped frozen or at room temperature prior to DNA extraction. The CDR3 has 17 amino acids, counting the end cysteine and phenylalanine. Only CDR3 DNA remains: 51 bases, in frame from the first base. The junction carries 13 bases between V and J, which are trimmed by 0 bases and 0 bases respectively. Sequences SGDLS (CDR1) and YYNGEE (CDR2) are obtained from the germline V gene.

Concerning this clone: There is no known antigen for this receptor. No clone much larger than this one lies a single base away; base qualities are absent.

The paper's findings and limits, for the study overall: The amount of clinical and demographic metadata varied by source and participant and was provided uncurated.

The chain is encoded by TRBV9 joined to TRBJ2-1; TRBD1 could be the D gene, as 5 bases match. The receptor was isolated from a woman between 45 and 65 years old in a cohort exposed to, infected with or recovered from COVID-19 (not recorded which). Sequencing was performed on PBMCs or T cells enriched from blood (not recorded which). The CDR3 protein: CASSVGSQGGSYNEQFF. The nucleotide sequence reads as follows: TGTGCCAGCAGCGTAGGAAGTCAGGGCGGCTCCTACAATGAGCAGTTCTTC.